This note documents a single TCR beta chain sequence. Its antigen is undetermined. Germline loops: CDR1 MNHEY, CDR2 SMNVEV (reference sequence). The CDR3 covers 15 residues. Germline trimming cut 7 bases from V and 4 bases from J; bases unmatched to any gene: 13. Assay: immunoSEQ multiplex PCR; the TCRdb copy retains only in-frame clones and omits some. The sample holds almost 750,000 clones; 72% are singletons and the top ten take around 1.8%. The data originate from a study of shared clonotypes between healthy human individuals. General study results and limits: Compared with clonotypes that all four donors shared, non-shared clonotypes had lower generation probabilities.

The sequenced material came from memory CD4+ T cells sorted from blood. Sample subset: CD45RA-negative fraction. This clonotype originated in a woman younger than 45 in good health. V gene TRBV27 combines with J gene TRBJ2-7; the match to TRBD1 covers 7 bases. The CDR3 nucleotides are TGTGCCAGCACCAAAACAGGGGTTGAACGTTACGAGCAGTACTTC. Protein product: CASTKTGVERYEQYF.